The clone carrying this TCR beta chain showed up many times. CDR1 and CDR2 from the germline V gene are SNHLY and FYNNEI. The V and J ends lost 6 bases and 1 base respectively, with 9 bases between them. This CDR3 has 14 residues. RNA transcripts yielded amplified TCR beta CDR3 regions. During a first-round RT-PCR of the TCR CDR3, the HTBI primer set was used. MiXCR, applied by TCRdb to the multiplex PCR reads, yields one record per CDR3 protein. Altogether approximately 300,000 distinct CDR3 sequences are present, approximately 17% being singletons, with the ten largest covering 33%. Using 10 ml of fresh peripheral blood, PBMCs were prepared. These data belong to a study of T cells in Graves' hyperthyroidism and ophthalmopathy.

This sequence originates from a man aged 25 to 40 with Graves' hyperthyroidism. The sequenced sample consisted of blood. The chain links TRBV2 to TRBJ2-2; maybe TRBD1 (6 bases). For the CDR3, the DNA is TGTGCCAGCAGGGAGGACAGGAACACCGGGGAGCTGTTTTTT. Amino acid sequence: CASREDRNTGELFF.